This T cell receptor beta chain derives from a study of OX40 agonist ivuxolimab in advanced cancers. Study-wide results and limits: People who partly responded at 0.1-3.0 mg/kg had some of the least clonal expansion seen. Antigen specificity was not determined for the expanded peripheral T cells.

TCRdb's table, derived via immunoSEQ multiplex PCR, lists solely in-frame clones and lacks some. The table shows about 68,000 clones, with around 90% occurring only once. Details on this clone: The antigen remains undetermined.

V was pared by 1 base and J by 1 base, with 14 bases between. The CDR3 contains 17 residues. CDR1 is SGHAT, CDR2 FQNNGV, per germline. The rearrangement uses TRBV11-2 and TRBJ1-5; D is perhaps TRBD1 (5 bases). The sequences come from CD4+ or CD8+ T cells sorted from blood, collected in a trial of the OX40 agonist ivuxolimab. The clonotype comes from an adult with an advanced solid tumor such as melanoma, head and neck, liver or kidney cancer. The CDR3 bases are TGTGCCAGCAGCTTAGGTTTTCGGGGGAAAAGCAATCAGCCCCAGCATTTT. Translation: CASSLGFRGKSNQPQHF.